Reported below is one TCR beta chain. Original processing notes: Estimated nucleated cell counts came from reference gene primer amplification. Sequencing was performed with immunoSEQ multiplex PCR; in TCRdb, only in-frame clones are kept and a portion is missing. That table furnishes V, J and clone size, whereas the DNA furnished D and trimming. The data show roughly 150,000 clones, with just over 90% seen just once and about 2% held by the top ten. This entry is derived from a study of blood T cell repertoires in COVID-19. Trimming removed 5 bases from V and 3 bases from J; junction bases left unmatched: 6. CDR3 length: 14 amino acids. In germline, CDR1 is MNHEY, CDR2 SVGEGT.

The sequenced material came from peripheral blood. V gene TRBV6-2 or TRBV6-3 combines with J gene TRBJ1-2; TRBD1 matches 7 bases. This receptor was identified in a man younger than 35 with acute or convalescent COVID-19. In nucleotides, the CDR3 is TGTGCCAGCAGTCCCGGGGGACAGCACTATGGCTACACCTTC. It encodes CASSPGGQHYGYTF.